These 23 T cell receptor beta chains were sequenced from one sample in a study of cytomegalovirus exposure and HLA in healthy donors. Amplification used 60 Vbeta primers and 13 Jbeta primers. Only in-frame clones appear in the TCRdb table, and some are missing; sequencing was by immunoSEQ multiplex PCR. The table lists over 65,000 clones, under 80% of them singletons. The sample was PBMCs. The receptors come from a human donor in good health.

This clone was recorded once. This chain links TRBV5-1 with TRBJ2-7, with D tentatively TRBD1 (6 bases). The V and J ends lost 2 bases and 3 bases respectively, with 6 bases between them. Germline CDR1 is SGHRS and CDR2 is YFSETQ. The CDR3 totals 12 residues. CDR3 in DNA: TGCGCCAGCAGCTTACAGGGCTACGAGCAGTACTTC. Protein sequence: CASSLQGYEQYF.

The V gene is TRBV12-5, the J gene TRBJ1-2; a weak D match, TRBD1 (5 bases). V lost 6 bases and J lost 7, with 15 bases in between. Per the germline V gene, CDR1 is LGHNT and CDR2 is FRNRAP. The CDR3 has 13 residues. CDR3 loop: CASGAGTAVGYTF. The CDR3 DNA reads TGTGCTAGTGGCGCGGGGACTGCGGTTGGCTACACCTTC.

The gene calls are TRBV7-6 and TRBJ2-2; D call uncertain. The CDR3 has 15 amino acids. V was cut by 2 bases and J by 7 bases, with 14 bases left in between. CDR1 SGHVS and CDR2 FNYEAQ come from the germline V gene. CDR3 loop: CASSLFGRSVGELFF. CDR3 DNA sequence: TGTGCCAGCAGCTTATTTGGTAGGAGCGTCGGGGAGCTGTTTTTT.

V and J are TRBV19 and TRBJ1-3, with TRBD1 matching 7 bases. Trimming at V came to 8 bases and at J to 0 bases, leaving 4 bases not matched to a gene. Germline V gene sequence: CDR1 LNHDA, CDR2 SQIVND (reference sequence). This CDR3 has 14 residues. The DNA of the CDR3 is TGTGCCAGTGAGAGACAGGGCTCTGGAAACACCATATATTTT. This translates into CASERQGSGNTIYF. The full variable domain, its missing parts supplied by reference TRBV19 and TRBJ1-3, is DGGITQSPKYLFRKEGQNVTLSCEQNLNHDAMYWYRQDPGQGLRLIYYSQIVNDFQKGDIAEGYSVSREKKESFPLTVTSAQKNPTAFYLCASERQGSGNTIYFGEGSWLTVV.

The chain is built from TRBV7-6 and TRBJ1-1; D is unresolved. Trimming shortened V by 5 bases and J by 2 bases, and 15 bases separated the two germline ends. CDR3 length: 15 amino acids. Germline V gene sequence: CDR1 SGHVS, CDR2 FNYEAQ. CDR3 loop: CASSPRVGGNTEAFF. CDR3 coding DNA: TGTGCCAGCAGCCCTCGGGTAGGAGGCAACACTGAAGCTTTCTTT.

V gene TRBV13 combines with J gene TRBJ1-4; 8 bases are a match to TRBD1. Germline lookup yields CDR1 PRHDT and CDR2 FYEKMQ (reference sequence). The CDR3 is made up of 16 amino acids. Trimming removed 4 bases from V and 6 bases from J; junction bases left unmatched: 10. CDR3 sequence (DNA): TGTGCCAGCAGCTACCTCCGGACAGGGCTTGATGAAAAACTGTTTTTT. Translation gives CASSYLRTGLDEKLFF.

For the CDR3, the DNA is TGTGCCAGCAGCTTTTCGTCTACGTCAGGAGAGACCCAGTACTTC. This translates into CASSFSSTSGETQYF. V is TRBV7-7 and J is TRBJ2-5; D remains unclear. The CDR3 covers 15 residues. Trimming removed 3 bases from V and 4 bases from J, with 15 bases in between. The germline V gene has CDR1 SSHAT and CDR2 FNYEAQ (reference sequence).

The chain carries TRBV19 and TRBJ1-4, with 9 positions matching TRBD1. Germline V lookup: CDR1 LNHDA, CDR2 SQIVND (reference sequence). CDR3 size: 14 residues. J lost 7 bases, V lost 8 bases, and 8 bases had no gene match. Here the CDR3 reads CASEQGAYGEKLFF. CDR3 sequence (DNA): TGTGCCAGTGAACAGGGGGCGTACGGTGAAAAACTGTTTTTT.

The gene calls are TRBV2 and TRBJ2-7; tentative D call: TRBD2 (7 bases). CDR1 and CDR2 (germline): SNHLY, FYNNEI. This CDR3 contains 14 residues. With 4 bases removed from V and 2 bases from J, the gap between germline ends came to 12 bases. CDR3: CASSGKGGPYEQYF. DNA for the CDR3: TGTGCCAGCAGTGGAAAGGGGGGGCCCTACGAGCAGTACTTC.

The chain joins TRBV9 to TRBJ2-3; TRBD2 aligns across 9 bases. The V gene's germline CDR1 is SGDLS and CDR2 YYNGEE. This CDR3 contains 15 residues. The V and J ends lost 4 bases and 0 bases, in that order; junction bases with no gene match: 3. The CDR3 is CASSFSGGSTDTQYF. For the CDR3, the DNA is TGTGCCAGCAGCTTTAGCGGGGGAAGCACAGATACGCAGTATTTT.

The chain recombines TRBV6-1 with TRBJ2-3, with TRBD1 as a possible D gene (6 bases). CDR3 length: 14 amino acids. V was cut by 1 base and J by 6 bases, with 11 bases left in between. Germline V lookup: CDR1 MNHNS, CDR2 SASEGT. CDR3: CASSEGQVGDTQYF. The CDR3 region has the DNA TGTGCCAGCAGTGAAGGACAGGTAGGGGATACGCAGTATTTT.

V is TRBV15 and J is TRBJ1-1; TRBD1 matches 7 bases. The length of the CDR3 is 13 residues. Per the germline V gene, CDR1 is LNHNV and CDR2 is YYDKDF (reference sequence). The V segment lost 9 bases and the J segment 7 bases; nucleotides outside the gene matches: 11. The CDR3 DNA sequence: TGTGCCACTCGTCCCGGGACAGCGAGTGAAGCTTTCTTT. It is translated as CATRPGTASEAFF.

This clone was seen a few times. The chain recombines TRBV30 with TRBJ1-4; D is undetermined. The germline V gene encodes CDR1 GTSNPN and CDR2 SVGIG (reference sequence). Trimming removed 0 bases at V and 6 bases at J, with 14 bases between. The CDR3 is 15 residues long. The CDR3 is CAWSVSGNLHEKLFF. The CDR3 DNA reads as TGTGCCTGGAGTGTATCGGGGAACCTCCATGAAAAACTGTTTTTT. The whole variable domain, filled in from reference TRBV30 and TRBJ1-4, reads SQTIHQWPATLVQPVGSPLSLECTVEGTSNPNLYWYRQAAGRGLQLLFYSVGIGQISSEVPQNLSASRPQDRQFILSSKKLLLSDSGFYLCAWSVSGNLHEKLFFGSGTQLSVL.

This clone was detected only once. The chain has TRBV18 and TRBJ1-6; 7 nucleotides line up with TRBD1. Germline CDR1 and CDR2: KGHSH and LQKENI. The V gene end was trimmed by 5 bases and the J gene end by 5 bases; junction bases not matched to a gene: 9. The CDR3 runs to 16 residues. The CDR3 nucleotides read TGTGCCAGCTCAGTGAATACAGGGGCCCATAATTCACCCCTCCACTTT. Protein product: CASSVNTGAHNSPLHF.

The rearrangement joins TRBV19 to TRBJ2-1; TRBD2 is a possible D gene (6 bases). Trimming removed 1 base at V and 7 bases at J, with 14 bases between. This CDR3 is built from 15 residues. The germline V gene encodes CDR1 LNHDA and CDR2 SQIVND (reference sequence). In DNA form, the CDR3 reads TGTGCCAGTAGTATAGTGCCGGGACTCAAAAATGAGCAGTTCTTC. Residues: CASSIVPGLKNEQFF.

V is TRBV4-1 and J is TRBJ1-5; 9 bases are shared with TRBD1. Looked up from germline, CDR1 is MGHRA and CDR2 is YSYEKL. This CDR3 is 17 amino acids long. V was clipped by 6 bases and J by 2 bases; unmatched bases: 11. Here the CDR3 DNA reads TGCGCCAGCAGAGACTGGGACAGGGAAGAGGGCAATCAGCCCCAGCATTTT. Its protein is CASRDWDREEGNQPQHF.

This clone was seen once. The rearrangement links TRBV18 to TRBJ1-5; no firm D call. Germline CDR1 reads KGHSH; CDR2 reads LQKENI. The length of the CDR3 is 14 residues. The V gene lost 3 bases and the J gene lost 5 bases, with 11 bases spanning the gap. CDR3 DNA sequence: TGTGCCAGCTCACCCCAACTATCAGATCAGCCCCAGCATTTT. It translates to CASSPQLSDQPQHF.

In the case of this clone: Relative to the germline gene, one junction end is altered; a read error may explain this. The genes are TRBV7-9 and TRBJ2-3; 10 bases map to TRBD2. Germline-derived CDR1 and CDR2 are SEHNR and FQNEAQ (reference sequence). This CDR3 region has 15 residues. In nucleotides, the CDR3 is TGTGCCAGCACCTTAGCGGGGGGTACCACAGATACGCAGTATTTT. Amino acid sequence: CASTLAGGTTDTQYF.

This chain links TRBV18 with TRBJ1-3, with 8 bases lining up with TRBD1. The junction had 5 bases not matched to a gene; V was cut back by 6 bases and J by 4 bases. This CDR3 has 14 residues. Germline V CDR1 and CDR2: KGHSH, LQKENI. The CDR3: CASSQGAQGNTIYF. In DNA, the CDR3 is TGTGCCAGCTCCCAGGGGGCGCAAGGAAACACCATATATTTT.

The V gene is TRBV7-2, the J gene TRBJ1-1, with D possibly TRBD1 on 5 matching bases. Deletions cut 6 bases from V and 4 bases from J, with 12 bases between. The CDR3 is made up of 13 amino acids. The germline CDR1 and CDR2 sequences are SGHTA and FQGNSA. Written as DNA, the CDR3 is TGTGCCAGCAGAATGGGGGGAGGCACTGAAGCTTTCTTT. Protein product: CASRMGGGTEAFF.

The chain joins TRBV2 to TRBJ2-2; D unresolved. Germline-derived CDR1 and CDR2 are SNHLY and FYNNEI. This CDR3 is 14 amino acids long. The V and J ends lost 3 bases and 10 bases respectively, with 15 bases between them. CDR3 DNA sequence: TGTGCCAGCAGTGAGTGGGCCACAATCCCGGAGCTGTTTTTT. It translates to CASSEWATIPELFF.

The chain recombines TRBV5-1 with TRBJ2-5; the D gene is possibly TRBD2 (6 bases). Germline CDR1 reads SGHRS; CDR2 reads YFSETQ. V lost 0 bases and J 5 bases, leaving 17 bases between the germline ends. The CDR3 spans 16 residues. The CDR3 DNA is TGCGCCAGCAGCTTGGCCTCCCCGGGGGAGCGGGAGACCCAGTACTTC. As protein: CASSLASPGERETQYF.

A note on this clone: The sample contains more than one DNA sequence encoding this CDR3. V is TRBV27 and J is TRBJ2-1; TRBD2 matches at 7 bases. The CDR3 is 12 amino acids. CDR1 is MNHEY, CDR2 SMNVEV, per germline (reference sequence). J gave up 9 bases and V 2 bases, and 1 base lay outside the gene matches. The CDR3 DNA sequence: TGTGCCAGCAGTTTAGGGGGGGTTGAGCAGTTCTTC. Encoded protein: CASSLGGVEQFF.